This is a list of T cell receptor beta chains from one sample in a study of blood T cell repertoires in COVID-19. Repertoires were generated with immunoSEQ multiplex PCR, while TCRdb's copy carries only in-frame clones and drops some. The sample carries 110,000 or so clones, about nine tenths recorded once. Sequencing was performed on peripheral blood. The receptors stem from a human donor in a cohort sampled during active COVID-19. Both conserved end residues are part of each CDR3. A D gene is named only where the DNA matches it firmly. Part of the rows lack a size; the others show once, few, many or a class for expanded clones.

j_call: TRBJ2-3
v_call: TRBV4-1
d_call: TRBD2
clone_size: once
cdr3_aa: CASSQVSGRIDGTDTQYF
cdr3_nt: TGCGCCAGCAGCCAAGTTAGCGGGAGAATAGACGGCACAGATACGCAGTATTTT

j_call: TRBJ2-7
v_call: TRBV19
d_call: TRBD1
clone_size: .
cdr3_aa: CASQGQGIVEQYF
cdr3_nt: TGTGCCAGCCAGGGACAGGGGATCGTCGAGCAGTACTTC

j_call: TRBJ1-4
v_call: TRBV18
d_call: .
clone_size: .
cdr3_aa: CASSPRQAIAEKLFF
cdr3_nt: TGTGCCAGCTCACCCCGACAGGCTATCGCTGAAAAACTGTTTTTT

j_call: TRBJ1-1
v_call: TRBV19
d_call: .
clone_size: .
cdr3_aa: CASSIDRGGTEAFF
cdr3_nt: TGTGCCAGTAGTATAGATCGGGGTGGCACTGAAGCTTTCTTT

j_call: TRBJ2-1
v_call: TRBV19
d_call: .
clone_size: .
cdr3_aa: CASSRIREGNEQFF
cdr3_nt: TGTGCCAGTAGTAGGATCCGGGAAGGCAATGAGCAGTTCTTC

j_call: TRBJ2-3
v_call: TRBV24-1
d_call: TRBD1
clone_size: .
cdr3_aa: CATSDSGGRADTQYF
cdr3_nt: TGTGCCACCAGTGATTCAGGGGGCAGAGCAGATACGCAGTATTTT

j_call: TRBJ2-1
v_call: TRBV7-9
d_call: TRBD2
clone_size: .
cdr3_aa: CASSLVGVTSGREYEQFF
cdr3_nt: TGTGCCAGCAGCTTAGTAGGGGTGACTAGCGGGAGGGAGTATGAGCAGTTCTTC

j_call: TRBJ1-1
v_call: TRBV5-4
d_call: .
clone_size: .
cdr3_aa: CAIYGQNTEAFF
cdr3_nt: TGTGCCATCTATGGACAGAACACTGAAGCTTTCTTT

j_call: TRBJ2-1
v_call: TRBV28
d_call: TRBD1
clone_size: .
cdr3_aa: CASSRSRQGNEQFF
cdr3_nt: TGTGCCAGCAGCCGCTCTAGACAGGGCAATGAGCAGTTCTTC

j_call: TRBJ2-6
v_call: TRBV28
d_call: TRBD1
clone_size: .
cdr3_aa: CASSLLQGESSGANVLTF
cdr3_nt: TGTGCCAGCAGCCTTCTGCAGGGGGAATCATCTGGGGCCAACGTCCTGACTTTC

j_call: TRBJ1-4
v_call: TRBV6-6
d_call: TRBD1
clone_size: .
cdr3_aa: CASSYLQGREGEKLFF
cdr3_nt: TGTGCCAGCAGTTACCTACAGGGGAGAGAAGGTGAAAAACTGTTTTTT

j_call: TRBJ1-3
v_call: TRBV19
d_call: .
clone_size: .
cdr3_aa: CASQRSSGNTIYF
cdr3_nt: TGTGCCAGTCAGCGAAGCTCTGGAAACACCATATATTTT

j_call: TRBJ1-1
v_call: TRBV29-1
d_call: TRBD1
clone_size: .
cdr3_aa: CSVLSGQGKRRVNTEAFF
cdr3_nt: TGCAGCGTCCTCTCCGGACAGGGAAAAAGGCGCGTGAACACTGAAGCTTTCTTT

j_call: TRBJ1-2
v_call: TRBV7-9
d_call: .
clone_size: .
cdr3_aa: CASSFDRYFAYGYTF
cdr3_nt: TGTGCCAGCAGCTTTGACAGGTACTTCGCCTATGGCTACACCTTC

j_call: TRBJ1-2
v_call: TRBV3-1/TRBV3-2
d_call: .
clone_size: .
cdr3_aa: CASSQDHRANYGYTF
cdr3_nt: TGTGCCAGCAGCCAAGATCACAGGGCAAACTATGGCTACACCTTC

j_call: TRBJ2-3
v_call: TRBV24-1
d_call: .
clone_size: .
cdr3_aa: CATSEFGLSTDTQYF
cdr3_nt: TGTGCCACCAGTGAATTCGGACTCAGCACAGATACGCAGTATTTT

j_call: TRBJ1-1
v_call: TRBV6-5
d_call: .
clone_size: .
cdr3_aa: CASSAGSTTEAFF
cdr3_nt: TGTGCCAGCAGCGCAGGGTCTACCACTGAAGCTTTCTTT

j_call: TRBJ2-1
v_call: TRBV21-1
d_call: .
clone_size: .
cdr3_aa: CASSRILAGDMLSYNEQFF
cdr3_nt: TGTGCCAGCAGCCGGATACTAGCGGGCGACATGCTCTCCTACAATGAGCAGTTCTTC

j_call: TRBJ1-2
v_call: TRBV28
d_call: TRBD1
clone_size: .
cdr3_aa: CASTRPGTGTYGYTF
cdr3_nt: TGTGCCAGCACCCGTCCCGGGACAGGGACCTATGGCTACACCTTC

j_call: TRBJ1-2
v_call: TRBV20-1
d_call: TRBD1
clone_size: .
cdr3_aa: CSASWPAGGMSGSGYTF
cdr3_nt: TGCAGTGCTAGTTGGCCGGCAGGGGGCATGTCTGGGAGTGGCTACACCTTC

j_call: TRBJ1-2
v_call: TRBV29-1
d_call: .
clone_size: few
cdr3_aa: CSVEDPRTAYYGYTF
cdr3_nt: TGCAGCGTTGAAGATCCTAGGACAGCTTACTATGGCTACACCTTC

j_call: TRBJ2-3
v_call: TRBV3-1/TRBV3-2
d_call: .
clone_size: .
cdr3_aa: CASSQMTKGIFTDTQYF
cdr3_nt: TGTGCCAGCAGCCAAATGACAAAGGGGATTTTCACAGATACGCAGTATTTT

j_call: TRBJ1-5
v_call: TRBV7-9
d_call: .
clone_size: .
cdr3_aa: CASSSAKTGKQPQHF
cdr3_nt: TGTGCCAGCAGCTCCGCCAAAACAGGGAAACAGCCCCAGCATTTT

j_call: TRBJ1-3
v_call: TRBV5-1
d_call: .
clone_size: .
cdr3_aa: CASSLSPSSGNTIYF
cdr3_nt: TGCGCCAGCAGCTTGTCCCCGAGCTCTGGAAACACCATATATTTT